Each of the 10 T cell receptor beta chains below was sequenced from the same sample in a study of OX40 agonist ivuxolimab in advanced cancers. Method: immunoSEQ multiplex PCR; TCRdb's copy keeps in-frame clones and lacks some. Of almost 70,000 clones listed, about three quarters are singletons. The sequences come from CD4+ or CD8+ T cells sorted from blood, collected in a trial of the OX40 agonist ivuxolimab. All receptors derive from an adult with an advanced solid tumor such as melanoma, head and neck, liver or kidney cancer.

The V gene is TRBV29-1, the J gene TRBJ1-2; D is unclear. Looked up from germline, CDR1 is SQVTM and CDR2 is ANQGSEA. The CDR3 runs to 13 residues. V was pared by 5 bases and J by 5 bases, with 15 bases between. CDR3 DNA: TGCAGCGTTATAGGGCCGTCGGAATATGGCTACACCTTC. Its protein is CSVIGPSEYGYTF.

The chain is built from TRBV5-1 and TRBJ1-3; tentatively, D is TRBD1 (6 bases). The CDR3 consists of 15 residues. Trimming cost V 0 bases and J 2 bases, with 9 bases left between them. CDR1 and CDR2 (germline): SGHRS, YFSETQ. Written as DNA, the CDR3 is TGCGCCAGCAGCTTGGGAGGGGGTACTGGAAACACCATATATTTT. Protein: CASSLGGGTGNTIYF.

This chain connects TRBV2 to TRBJ2-3; D unresolved. The CDR3 sequence is 15 residues long. Germline CDR1 SNHLY, CDR2 FYNNEI. Trimming cost V 6 bases and J 5 bases, with 18 bases left between them. The CDR3 DNA reads as TGTGCCAGCAGGGGTGGTGGCGGTGGGGTAGATACGCAGTATTTT. Its protein product is CASRGGGGGVDTQYF.

This chain links TRBV5-1 with TRBJ2-7; 12 nucleotides match TRBD1. V gave up 2 bases and J gave up 5 bases; unmatched junction bases: 5. The CDR3 totals 15 residues. Germline values: CDR1 SGHRS, CDR2 YFSETQ. CDR3 DNA: TGCGCCAGCAGCTTCCGGGACAGGGGGCGCGACGAGCAGTACTTC. Its protein is CASSFRDRGRDEQYF.

V gene TRBV18 combines with J gene TRBJ1-4, with 11 nucleotides matching TRBD1. CDR1 KGHSH and CDR2 LQKENI come from the germline V gene. The CDR3 has 13 residues. The V and J ends lost 3 bases and 10 bases, in that order; junction bases with no gene match: 1. CDR3: CASSPDRGRKLFF. CDR3 nucleotide sequence: TGTGCCAGCTCACCGGACAGGGGGCGAAAACTGTTTTTT.

This clone occurred once. The chain combines TRBV28 with TRBJ2-2; D not resolved. In germline, CDR1 is MDHEN, CDR2 SYDVKM. The V end was cut by 6 bases, the J end by 4 bases, with 18 bases between. The CDR3 contains 16 residues. CDR3: CASSLSGGQITGELFF. For the CDR3, the DNA is TGTGCCAGCAGCCTCTCCGGTGGGCAGATCACCGGGGAGCTGTTTTTT.

The chain is built from TRBV29-1 and TRBJ2-1; TRBD2 matches at 15 bases. V gave up 0 bases and J gave up 6 bases; unmatched junction bases: 6. CDR1 is SQVTM and CDR2 is ANQGSEA in the germline V gene. The CDR3 extends over 17 amino acids. The CDR3 DNA reads TGCAGCGTTGAAGAGAAGCGGACTAGCGGGAGGGCCAATGAGCAGTTCTTC. Amino acid sequence: CSVEEKRTSGRANEQFF.

In this sample, this clone turned up a few times. The V gene is TRBV7-9, the J gene TRBJ1-6; 7 bases are a match to TRBD1. The germline CDR1 and CDR2 sequences are SEHNR and FQNEAQ (reference sequence). This CDR3 has 15 residues. The trim removed 5 bases at V and 4 bases at J, leaving 5 bases unmatched. CDR3 nucleotides: TGTGCCAGCAGCGCCGGGACAGCATATAATTCACCCCTCCACTTT. Its translation: CASSAGTAYNSPLHF.

Details on this clone: The same CDR3 can be traced to other DNA sequences in this sample. This chain uses TRBV7-9 with TRBJ1-1; D is undetermined. Trimming removed 1 base at V and 1 base at J, with 4 bases between. Germline loops: CDR1 SEHNR, CDR2 FQNEAQ (reference sequence). The CDR3 contains 13 residues. The CDR3 DNA reads TGTGCCAGCAGCTTAGGACAGAACACTGAAGCTTTCTTT. Its translation is CASSLGQNTEAFF.

The chain combines TRBV18 with TRBJ2-3, with D perhaps matching TRBD2 (7 bases). This CDR3 spans 12 amino acids. Trimming took off 11 bases at V and 10 bases at J, with 19 bases between the two ends. The germline V gene encodes CDR1 KGHSH and CDR2 LQKENI. The CDR3 here is CAGQGGGEAQYF. For the CDR3, the DNA is TGTGCCGGCCAGGGAGGGGGTGAGGCGCAGTATTTT.